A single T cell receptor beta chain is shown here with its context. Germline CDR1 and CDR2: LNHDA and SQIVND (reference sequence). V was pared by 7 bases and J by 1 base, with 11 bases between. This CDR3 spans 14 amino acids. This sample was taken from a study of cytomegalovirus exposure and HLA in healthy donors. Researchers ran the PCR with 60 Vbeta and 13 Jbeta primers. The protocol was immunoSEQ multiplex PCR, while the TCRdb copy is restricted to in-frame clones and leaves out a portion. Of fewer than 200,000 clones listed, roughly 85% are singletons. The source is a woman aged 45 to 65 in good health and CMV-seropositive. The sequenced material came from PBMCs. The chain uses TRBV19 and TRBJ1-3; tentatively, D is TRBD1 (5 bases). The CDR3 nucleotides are TGTGCCAGTACTCAGGGATTTTCTGGAAACACCATATATTTT. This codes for CASTQGFSGNTIYF.